These 5 T cell receptor beta chains were sequenced from one sample in a study of shared clonotypes between healthy human individuals. Repertoires were generated with immunoSEQ multiplex PCR, while TCRdb's copy carries only in-frame clones and drops some. The data show fewer than 400,000 clones, over 65% seen once. The sample was memory CD4+ T cells sorted from blood. As for subset: CD45RA-negative fraction. The source of these receptors is a young man in good health.

The chain joins TRBV6-6 to TRBJ2-7, with D perhaps TRBD1 or TRBD2 (6 bases each). Trimming took 6 bases from V and 3 from J, leaving 21 bases between them. This CDR3 contains 16 residues. Germline CDR1 is MNHNY and CDR2 is SVGAGI (reference sequence). The CDR3 reads CASSHEVGGSSYEQYF. CDR3 nucleotides: TGTGCCAGCAGCCATGAGGTAGGGGGGTCGAGCTACGAGCAGTACTTC.

The gene calls are TRBV9 and TRBJ2-7, with 8 bases aligning to TRBD2. With V trimmed by 0 bases and J by 5 bases, 1 base remained unmatched. The CDR3 runs to 13 residues. The germline CDR1 and CDR2 sequences are SGDLS and YYNGEE. The CDR3: CASSVAGGNEQYF. For the CDR3, the DNA is TGTGCCAGCAGCGTAGCGGGAGGGAACGAGCAGTACTTC.

J is TRBJ1-1 and V is TRBV28, with D unresolved. V was cut by 7 bases and J by 1 base, with 13 bases left in between. The CDR3 has 14 residues. Germline V gives CDR1 MDHEN, CDR2 SYDVKM. CDR3 sequence reads: CASTEEGRNTEAFF. The CDR3 nucleotides read TGTGCCAGCACCGAGGAGGGAAGGAACACTGAAGCTTTCTTT.

V usage is TRBV18 and J usage is TRBJ2-5; TRBD1 matches 10 bases. Germline V gene sequence: CDR1 KGHSH, CDR2 LQKENI. This CDR3 is 17 amino acids long. J gave up 4 bases and V 3 bases, and 11 bases lay outside the gene matches. This chain's CDR3 is CASSPSRTGGSRETQYF. DNA of the CDR3: TGTGCCAGCTCACCGTCTAGGACAGGGGGTAGCCGAGAGACCCAGTACTTC.

The J gene is TRBJ2-3, the V gene TRBV6-1; 11 bases are a match to TRBD2. CDR3 length equals 15 residues. The V gene end was trimmed by 5 bases and the J gene end by 7 bases; junction bases not matched to a gene: 8. Per the germline V gene, CDR1 is MNHNS and CDR2 is SASEGT. CDR3 protein: CASSQTSGSLNTQYF. In DNA form, the CDR3 reads TGTGCCAGCAGTCAAACTAGCGGGAGTTTGAATACGCAGTATTTT.